The 13 T cell receptor beta chains presented below share a single source sample, sequenced in a study of regulatory dendritic cells for organ transplantation (dated by TCRdb to between 2016 and 2019). The library was prepared using the immunoSEQ multiplex PCR assay. Drawn from immuneACCESS, this table holds only the in-frame rearrangements with V and J called that TCRdb kept. Clones are partly lost; checked studies trace under half to an unresolved V gene and leave the rest unexplained. The sample contains 30,000 to 40,000 clones, approximately 91% of them found a single time. 0.05% to 0.065% of the sample is taken by the ten largest. Sequencing was carried out using naive CD4+ T cells from blood. The sample's cell subset or site, from its label and the paper: CD45RA+ naive T cells. The receptor source for this set is a human donor in good health.

V gene TRBV6-1 combines with J gene TRBJ2-7; possibly TRBD1 for D (5 bases). The CDR3 totals 11 residues. From germline, CDR1 is MNHNS and CDR2 SASEGT. V was shortened by 8 bases and J by 7 bases, with 12 bases between the two germline ends. Written as DNA, the CDR3 is TGTGCCAGCGCGGTCAGGGAAGAGCAGTACTTC. This translates into CASAVREEQYF.

This clone was counted between two and nine times. The chain has TRBV18 and TRBJ1-1, with D tentatively TRBD1 (5 bases). The germline gives CDR1 KGHSH, CDR2 LQKENI. Trimming shortened V by 2 bases and J by 5 bases, and 9 bases separated the two germline ends. This CDR3 contains 13 residues. Written as DNA, the CDR3 is TGTGCCAGCTCACCATTGGAGGGGACTGAAGCTTTCTTT. It specifies CASSPLEGTEAFF.

The V gene is TRBV2, the J gene TRBJ2-1; weak D call: TRBD2 (6 bases). V was shortened by 6 bases and J by 3 bases, with 18 bases between the two germline ends. Germline lookup yields CDR1 SNHLY and CDR2 FYNNEI. CDR3 length equals 16 residues. The chain's CDR3 is CASSELAPYFYNEQFF. CDR3 nucleotides: TGTGCCAGCAGCGAACTAGCCCCTTACTTCTACAATGAGCAGTTCTTC.

This clone has only one observation. The chain links TRBV2 to TRBJ2-3; D not certain. Trimming took 2 bases from V and 0 from J, leaving 6 bases between them. Germline CDR1 and CDR2: SNHLY and FYNNEI. This CDR3 region has 14 residues. The CDR3 sequence: CASSETHSTDTQYF. In DNA, the CDR3 is TGTGCCAGCAGTGAAACTCACAGCACAGATACGCAGTATTTT.

In this sample, this clone turned up once. The V call is TRBV5-6, the J call TRBJ2-5, with 10 bases fitting TRBD1. This CDR3 comprises 15 residues. Losses at the gene ends were 4 bases for V and 5 bases for J; bases not matched to a gene: 8. CDR1 SGHDT and CDR2 YYEEEE come from the germline V gene. CDR3 region: CASSLETGGEETQYF. CDR3 DNA: TGTGCCAGCAGCCTAGAGACAGGGGGCGAGGAGACCCAGTACTTC.

V is TRBV28 and J is TRBJ2-5; either TRBD1 or TRBD2 may fit D (6 bases each). The CDR3 length is 14 residues. V lost 3 bases and J lost 5, with 13 bases in between. Germline V lookup: CDR1 MDHEN, CDR2 SYDVKM. The CDR3 DNA is TGTGCCAGCAGTTTGGGGGGCCAAGAGGAGACCCAGTACTTC. Its protein is CASSLGGQEETQYF.

The chain joins TRBV9 to TRBJ2-1; no firm D call. V lost 8 bases to trimming and J lost 5 bases, with 8 bases between them. CDR1 is SGDLS, CDR2 YYNGEE, per germline. CDR3 length: 11 amino acids. CDR3 sequence (DNA): TGTGCCAGAAGCCACCACAATGAGCAGTTCTTC. Protein product: CARSHHNEQFF. The variable domain in full, with the rest retrieved from reference TRBV9 and TRBJ2-1, is DSGVTQTPKHLITATGQRVTLRCSPRSGDLSVYWYQQSLDQGLQFLIQYYNGEERAKGNILERFSAQQFPDLHSELNLSSLELGDSALYFCARSHHNEQFFGPGTRLTVL.

The chain uses TRBV7-6 and TRBJ2-3; D is ambiguous. This CDR3 is 15 amino acids long. Trimming shortened V by 2 bases and J by 2 bases, and 11 bases separated the two germline ends. Per germline, CDR1 SGHVS and CDR2 FNYEAQ. In DNA, the CDR3 is TGTGCCAGCAGCTTAAGGTCGACAAACACAGATACGCAGTATTTT. Translated: CASSLRSTNTDTQYF.

The V call is TRBV7-8, the J call TRBJ2-2, with a possible D match to TRBD1 (5 bases). V was pared by 1 base and J by 6 bases, with 9 bases between. Germline lookup yields CDR1 SGHVS and CDR2 FQNEAQ. The CDR3 is 14 amino acids. The CDR3 region is CASSLVQGAGELFF. The CDR3 bases are TGTGCCAGCAGCTTAGTTCAGGGCGCCGGGGAGCTGTTTTTT.

V gene TRBV9 combines with J gene TRBJ1-5; 7 bases fit TRBD1. The CDR3 is made up of 15 amino acids. The V gene end was trimmed by 0 bases and the J gene end by 4 bases; junction bases not matched to a gene: 4. CDR1 is SGDLS and CDR2 is YYNGEE in the germline V gene. The CDR3 sequence is CASSVGEGANQPQHF. DNA of the CDR3: TGTGCCAGCAGCGTAGGGGAGGGGGCTAATCAGCCCCAGCATTTT.

This chain links TRBV5-6 with TRBJ1-2; D is possibly TRBD1 (6 bases). This CDR3 has 14 amino acids. Germline V gives CDR1 SGHDT, CDR2 YYEEEE. The V end lost 0 bases, the J end lost 4 bases, and 10 bases lay between the germline ends. CDR3 in amino acids: CASSLEDRPYGYTF. CDR3 bases: TGTGCCAGCAGCTTGGAAGACAGGCCCTATGGCTACACCTTC.

V and J are TRBV18 and TRBJ1-1, with D perhaps TRBD1 (5 bases). This CDR3 spans 13 amino acids. From germline, CDR1 is KGHSH and CDR2 LQKENI. Trimming took off 6 bases at V and 0 bases at J, with 8 bases between the two ends. The CDR3 DNA follows: TGTGCCAGCTCGGGGGGGGTGAACACTGAAGCTTTCTTT. This encodes CASSGGVNTEAFF. Filled out from reference TRBV18 and TRBJ1-1, the complete variable domain reads NAGVMQNPRHLVRRRGQEARLRCSPMKGHSHVYWYRQLPEEGLKFMVYLQKENIIDESGMPKERFSAEFPKEGPSILRIQQVVRGDSAAYFCASSGGVNTEAFFGQGTRLTVV.

The rearrangement joins TRBV10-3 to TRBJ1-2, with D unclear. V was cut by 3 bases and J by 6 bases, with 11 bases left in between. CDR1 is ENHRY and CDR2 is SYGVKD in the germline V gene. CDR3 length: 13 amino acids. CDR3 in amino acids: CAISEGFSDGYTF. The DNA of the CDR3 is TGTGCCATCAGTGAAGGGTTTTCCGATGGCTACACCTTC.